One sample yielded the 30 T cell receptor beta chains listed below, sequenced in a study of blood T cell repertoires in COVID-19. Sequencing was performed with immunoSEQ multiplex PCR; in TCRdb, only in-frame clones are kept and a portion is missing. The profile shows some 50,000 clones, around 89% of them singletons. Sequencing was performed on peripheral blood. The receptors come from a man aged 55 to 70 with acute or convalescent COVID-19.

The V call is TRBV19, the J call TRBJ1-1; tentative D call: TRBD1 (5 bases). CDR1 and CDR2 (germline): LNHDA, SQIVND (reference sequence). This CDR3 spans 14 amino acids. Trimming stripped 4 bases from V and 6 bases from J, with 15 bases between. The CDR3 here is CASSTRLPGAEAFF. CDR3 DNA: TGTGCCAGTAGTACCAGGCTCCCGGGGGCTGAAGCTTTCTTT.

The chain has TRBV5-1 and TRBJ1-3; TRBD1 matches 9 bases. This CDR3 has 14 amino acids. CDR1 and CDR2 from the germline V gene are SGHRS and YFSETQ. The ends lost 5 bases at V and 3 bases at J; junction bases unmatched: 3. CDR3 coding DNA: TGCGCCAGCAGTTCGACAGGGGGTGGAAACACCATATATTTT. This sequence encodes CASSSTGGGNTIYF. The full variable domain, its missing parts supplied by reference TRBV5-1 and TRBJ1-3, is KAGVTQTPRYLIKTRGQQVTLSCSPISGHRSVSWYQQTPGQGLQFLFEYFSETQRNKGNFPGRFSGRQFSNSRSEMNVSTLELGDSALYLCASSSTGGGNTIYFGEGSWLTVV.

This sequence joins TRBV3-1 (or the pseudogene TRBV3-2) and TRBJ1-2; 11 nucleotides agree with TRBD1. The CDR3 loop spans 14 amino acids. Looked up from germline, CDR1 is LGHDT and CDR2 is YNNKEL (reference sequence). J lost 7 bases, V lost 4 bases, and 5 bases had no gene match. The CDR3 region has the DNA TGTGCCAGCAGCCTTCCGGGACAGGGGGTTGGCTACACCTTC. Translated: CASSLPGQGVGYTF.

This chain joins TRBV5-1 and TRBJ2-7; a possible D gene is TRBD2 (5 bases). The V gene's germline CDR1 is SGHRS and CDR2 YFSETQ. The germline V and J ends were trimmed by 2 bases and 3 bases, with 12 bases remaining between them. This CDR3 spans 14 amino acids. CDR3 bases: TGCGCCAGCAGCTTCTTATCGGGGTTCTACGAGCAGTACTTC. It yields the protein CASSFLSGFYEQYF.

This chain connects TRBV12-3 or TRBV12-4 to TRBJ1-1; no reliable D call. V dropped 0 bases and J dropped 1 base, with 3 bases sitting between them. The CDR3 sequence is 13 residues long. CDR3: CASSLAQNTEAFF. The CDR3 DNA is TGTGCCAGCAGTTTAGCACAGAACACTGAAGCTTTCTTT.

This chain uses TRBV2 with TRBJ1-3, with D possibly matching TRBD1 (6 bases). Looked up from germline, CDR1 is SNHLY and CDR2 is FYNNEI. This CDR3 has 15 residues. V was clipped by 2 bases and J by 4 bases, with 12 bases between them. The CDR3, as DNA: TGTGCCAGCAGTGAAATGGGGGCGCAAGGAAACACCATATATTTT. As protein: CASSEMGAQGNTIYF.

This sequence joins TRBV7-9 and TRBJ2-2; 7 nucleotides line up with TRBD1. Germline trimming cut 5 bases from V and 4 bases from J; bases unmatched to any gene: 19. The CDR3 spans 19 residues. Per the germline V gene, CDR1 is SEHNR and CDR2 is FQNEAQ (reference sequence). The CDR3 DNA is TGTGCCAGCAGCCAACGAACCCTTACAGGGGCGCCGGGCACCGGGGAGCTGTTTTTT. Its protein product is CASSQRTLTGAPGTGELFF.

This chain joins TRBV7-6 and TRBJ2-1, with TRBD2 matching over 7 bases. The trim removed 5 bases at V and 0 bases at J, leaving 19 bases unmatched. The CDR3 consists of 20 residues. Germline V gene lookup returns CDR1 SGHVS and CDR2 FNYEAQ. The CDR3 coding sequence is TGTGCCAGCAGCCCTCGGGGGGACCGAACCCGAATGAGCTCCTACAATGAGCAGTTCTTC. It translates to CASSPRGDRTRMSSYNEQFF.

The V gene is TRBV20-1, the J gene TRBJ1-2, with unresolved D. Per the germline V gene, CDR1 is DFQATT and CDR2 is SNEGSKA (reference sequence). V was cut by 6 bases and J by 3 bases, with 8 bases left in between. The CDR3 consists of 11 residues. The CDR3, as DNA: TGCAGTGCCATGAGGGACTATGGCTACACCTTC. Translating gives CSAMRDYGYTF.

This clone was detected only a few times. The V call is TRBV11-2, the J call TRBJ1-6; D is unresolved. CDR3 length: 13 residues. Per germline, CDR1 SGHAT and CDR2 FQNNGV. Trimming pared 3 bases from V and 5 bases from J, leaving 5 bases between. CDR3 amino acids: CASSFTDNSPLHF. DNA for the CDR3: TGTGCCAGCAGCTTCACGGATAATTCACCCCTCCACTTT. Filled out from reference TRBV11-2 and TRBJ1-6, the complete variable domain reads EAGVAQSPRYKIIEKRQSVAFWCNPISGHATLYWYQQILGQGPKLLIQFQNNGVVDDSQLPKDRFSAERLKGVDSTLKIQPAKLEDSAVYLCASSFTDNSPLHFGNGTRLTVT.

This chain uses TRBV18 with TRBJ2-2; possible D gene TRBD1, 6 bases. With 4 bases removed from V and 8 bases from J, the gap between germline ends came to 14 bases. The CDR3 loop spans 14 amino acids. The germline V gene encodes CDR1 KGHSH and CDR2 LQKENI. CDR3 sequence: CASSQGTTTGELFF. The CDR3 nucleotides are TGTGCCAGCTCACAAGGGACAACCACAGGGGAGCTGTTTTTT.

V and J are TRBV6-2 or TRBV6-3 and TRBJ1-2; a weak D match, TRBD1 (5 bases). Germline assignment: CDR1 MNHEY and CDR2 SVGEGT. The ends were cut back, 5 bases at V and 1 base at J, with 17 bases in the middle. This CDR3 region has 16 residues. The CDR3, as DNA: TGTGCCAGCAGTACATCCACGAAGACAGATAACTATGGCTACACCTTC. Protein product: CASSTSTKTDNYGYTF.

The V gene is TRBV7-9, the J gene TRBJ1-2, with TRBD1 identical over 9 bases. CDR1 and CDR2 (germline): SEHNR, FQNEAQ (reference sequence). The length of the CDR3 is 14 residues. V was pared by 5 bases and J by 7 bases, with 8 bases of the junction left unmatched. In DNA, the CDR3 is TGTGCCAGCAGCGAAGACAGGGGGTCCTCTGGCTACACCTTC. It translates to CASSEDRGSSGYTF. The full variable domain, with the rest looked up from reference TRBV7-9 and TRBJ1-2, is DTGVSQNPRHKITKRGQNVTFRCDPISEHNRLYWYRQTLGQGPEFLTYFQNEAQLEKSRLLSDRFSAERPKGSFSTLEIQRTEQGDSAMYLCASSEDRGSSGYTFGSGTRLTVV.

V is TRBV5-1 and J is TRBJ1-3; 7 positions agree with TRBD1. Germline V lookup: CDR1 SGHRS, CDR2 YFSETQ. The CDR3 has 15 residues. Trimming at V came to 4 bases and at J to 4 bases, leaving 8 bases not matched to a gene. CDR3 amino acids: CASSPAGTEGNTIYF. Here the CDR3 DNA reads TGCGCCAGCAGCCCCGCCGGGACAGAGGGAAACACCATATATTTT.

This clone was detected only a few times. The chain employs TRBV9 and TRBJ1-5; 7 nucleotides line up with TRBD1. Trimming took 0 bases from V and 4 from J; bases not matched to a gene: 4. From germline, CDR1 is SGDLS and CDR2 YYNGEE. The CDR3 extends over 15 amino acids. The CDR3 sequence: CASSVGQGLNQPQHF. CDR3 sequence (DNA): TGTGCCAGCAGCGTAGGACAGGGCCTAAATCAGCCCCAGCATTTT.

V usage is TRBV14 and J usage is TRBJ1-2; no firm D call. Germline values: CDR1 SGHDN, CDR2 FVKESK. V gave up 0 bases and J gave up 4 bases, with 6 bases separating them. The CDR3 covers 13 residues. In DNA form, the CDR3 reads TGTGCCAGCAGCCAAGAGCGGGGCTATGGCTACACCTTC. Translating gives CASSQERGYGYTF.

This CDR3 is CSVELSGVEYEQYF. For the CDR3, the DNA is TGCAGCGTTGAATTGTCAGGGGTCGAGTACGAGCAGTACTTC. V gene TRBV29-1 combines with J gene TRBJ2-7; D may be TRBD1 (6 bases). Trimming stripped 2 bases from V and 4 bases from J, with 15 bases between. The CDR3 sequence is 14 residues long. Germline V lookup: CDR1 SQVTM, CDR2 ANQGSEA.

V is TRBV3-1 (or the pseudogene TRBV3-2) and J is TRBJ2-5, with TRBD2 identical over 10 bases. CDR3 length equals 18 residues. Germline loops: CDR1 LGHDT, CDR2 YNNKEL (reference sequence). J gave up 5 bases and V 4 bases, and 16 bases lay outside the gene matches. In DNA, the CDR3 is TGTGCCAGCAGCCGAAGACTGTATAGCGGGGGGCTCTATGAGACCCAGTACTTC. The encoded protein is CASSRRLYSGGLYETQYF.

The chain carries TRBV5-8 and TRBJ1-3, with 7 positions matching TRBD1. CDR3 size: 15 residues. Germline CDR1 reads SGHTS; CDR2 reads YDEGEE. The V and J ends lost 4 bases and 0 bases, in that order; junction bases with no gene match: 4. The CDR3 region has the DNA TGTGCCAGCAGCACGGGACAGTCCTCTGGAAACACCATATATTTT. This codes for CASSTGQSSGNTIYF.

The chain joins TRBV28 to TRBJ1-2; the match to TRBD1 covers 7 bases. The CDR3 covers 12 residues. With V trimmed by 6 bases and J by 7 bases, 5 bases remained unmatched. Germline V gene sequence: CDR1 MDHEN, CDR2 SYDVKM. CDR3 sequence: CASSIGQVGYTF. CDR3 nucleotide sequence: TGTGCCAGCAGCATCGGACAGGTTGGCTACACCTTC.

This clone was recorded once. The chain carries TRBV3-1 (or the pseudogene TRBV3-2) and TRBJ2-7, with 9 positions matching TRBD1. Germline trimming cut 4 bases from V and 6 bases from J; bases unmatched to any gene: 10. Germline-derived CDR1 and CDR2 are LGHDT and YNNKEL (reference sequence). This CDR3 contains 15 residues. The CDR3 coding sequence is TGTGCCAGCAGCCCAGACGGGACAGGGAGACGCGAGCAGTACTTC. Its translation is CASSPDGTGRREQYF.

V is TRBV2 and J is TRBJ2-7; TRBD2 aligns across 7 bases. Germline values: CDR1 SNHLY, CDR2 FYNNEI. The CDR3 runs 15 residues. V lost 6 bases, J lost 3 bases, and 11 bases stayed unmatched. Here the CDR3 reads CASRALGTTIYEQYF. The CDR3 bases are TGTGCCAGCAGGGCCCTCGGGACTACCATCTACGAGCAGTACTTC.

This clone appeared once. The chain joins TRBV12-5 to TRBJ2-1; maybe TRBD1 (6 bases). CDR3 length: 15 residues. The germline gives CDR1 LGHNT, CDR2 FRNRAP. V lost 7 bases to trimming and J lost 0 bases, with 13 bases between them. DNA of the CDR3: TGTGCTAGTGCCCCCGGACAGAGCTCCTACAATGAGCAGTTCTTC. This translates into CASAPGQSSYNEQFF.

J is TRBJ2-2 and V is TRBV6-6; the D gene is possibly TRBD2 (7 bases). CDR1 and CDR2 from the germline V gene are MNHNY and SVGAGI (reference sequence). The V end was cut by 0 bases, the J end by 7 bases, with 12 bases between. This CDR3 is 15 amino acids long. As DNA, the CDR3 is TGTGCCAGCAGTTACTCCGGGGGGCGGGGCGGGGAGCTGTTTTTT. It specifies CASSYSGGRGGELFF.

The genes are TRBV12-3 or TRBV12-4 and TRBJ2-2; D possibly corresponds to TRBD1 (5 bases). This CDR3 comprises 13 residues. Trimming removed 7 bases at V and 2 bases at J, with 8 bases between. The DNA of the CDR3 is TGTGCCAGCATAGGGGATAACACCGGGGAGCTGTTTTTT. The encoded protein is CASIGDNTGELFF.

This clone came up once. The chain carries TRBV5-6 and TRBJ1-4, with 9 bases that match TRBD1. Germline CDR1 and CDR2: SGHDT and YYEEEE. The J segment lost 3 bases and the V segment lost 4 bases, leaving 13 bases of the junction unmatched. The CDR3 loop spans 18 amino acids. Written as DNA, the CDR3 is TGTGCCAGCAGCCTACCGGGACAGGGACCCGGTCCTAATGAAAAACTGTTTTTT. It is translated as CASSLPGQGPGPNEKLFF.

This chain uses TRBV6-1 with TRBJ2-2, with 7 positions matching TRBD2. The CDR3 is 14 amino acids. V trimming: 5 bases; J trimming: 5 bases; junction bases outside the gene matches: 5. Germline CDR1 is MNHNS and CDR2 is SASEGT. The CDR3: CASSPFGGTGELFF. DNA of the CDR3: TGTGCCAGCAGTCCTTTCGGGGGGACCGGGGAGCTGTTTTTT.

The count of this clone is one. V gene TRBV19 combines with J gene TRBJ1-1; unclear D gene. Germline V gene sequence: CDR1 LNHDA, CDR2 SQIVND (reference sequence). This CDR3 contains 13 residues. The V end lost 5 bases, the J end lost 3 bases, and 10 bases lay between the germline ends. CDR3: CASSDDFYTEAFF. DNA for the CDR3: TGTGCCAGTAGTGACGACTTCTACACTGAAGCTTTCTTT.

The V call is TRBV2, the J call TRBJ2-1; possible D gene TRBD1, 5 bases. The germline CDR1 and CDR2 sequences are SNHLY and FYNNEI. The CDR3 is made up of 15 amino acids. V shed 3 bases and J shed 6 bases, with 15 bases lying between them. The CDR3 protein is CASSEGRAVSNEQFF. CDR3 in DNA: TGTGCCAGCAGTGAGGGCAGGGCGGTATCCAATGAGCAGTTCTTC.

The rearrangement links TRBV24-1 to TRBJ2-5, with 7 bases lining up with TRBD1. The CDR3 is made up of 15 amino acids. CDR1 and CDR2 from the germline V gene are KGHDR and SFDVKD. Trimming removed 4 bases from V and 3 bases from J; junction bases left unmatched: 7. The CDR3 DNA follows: TGTGCCACCAGTGACTTACAGGGGTTGGAAGAGACCCAGTACTTC. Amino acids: CATSDLQGLEETQYF.